This section outlines one TCR beta chain sequence together with its context. Trimming left V 3 bases short and J 6 bases short, with 15 bases between. The CDR3 is 14 residues long. The germline gives CDR1 SGHRS, CDR2 YFSETQ. This entry comes from a study of cytomegalovirus exposure and HLA in healthy donors. Assay: immunoSEQ multiplex PCR; the TCRdb copy retains only in-frame clones and omits some. The table shows 250,000 to 300,000 clones, with roughly 89% occurring only once. This receptor was taken from a young woman in good health and CMV-seronegative. The chain recombines TRBV5-1 with TRBJ1-2; D might be TRBD1 (5 bases). Sequenced sample: PBMCs. The CDR3 DNA sequence: TGCGCCAGCAGCTCTGGCGGGGACTGGGATGGCTACACCTTC. Amino acids: CASSSGGDWDGYTF.